The rows below give T cell receptor beta chains drawn from one sample of a study of T cells in Graves' hyperthyroidism and ophthalmopathy. MiXCR, run by TCRdb on the multiplex PCR reads, gives a single entry per CDR3 protein. The top ten clones hold roughly an eighth of a sample with hundreds of thousands of distinct CDR3 sequences, around 13% of them seen once. The sequenced sample consisted of blood. The receptors here all came from a woman in her 50s with Graves' ophthalmopathy. Both conserved end residues are part of each CDR3. The D gene is left open where the match is weak.

d_gene | v_gene | CDR3aa
. | TRBV4-2 | CASSQEERAWTEAFF
. | TRBV28 | CASSFRAYEQFF
TRBD1 | TRBV7-2 | CASSLRSGQPNQPQHF
. | TRBV28 | CASSAFGTPQYNEQFF
TRBD1 | TRBV20-1 | CSASHRGRMGNSPLHF
. | TRBV5-6 | CASSLELGGVNTEAFF
. | TRBV20-1 | CSAPGELHRAEAFF
. | TRBV12-3/TRBV12-4 | CASSLRRGLGQETQYF
TRBD2 | TRBV30 | CAWKGTTYEQYF
. | TRBV5-1 | CASSLDGWRTGELFF
. | TRBV2 | CASSVQAIYEQYF
. | TRBV6-5 | CASSYYGSIPSTDTQYF
TRBD1 | TRBV7-9 | CASTQGDREQFF
TRBD2 | TRBV12-3/TRBV12-4 | CASSVGLAGGEQYF
. | TRBV5-1 | CASSAMGAKETQYF
. | TRBV6-2/TRBV6-3 | CASSLWAHEQFF
. | TRBV20-1 | CSARERYGKNIQYF
. | TRBV5-5 | CASSPPRDTSTDTQYF
. | TRBV4-2 | CASSQAQGYEQYF
. | TRBV9 | CASSVVGVTGELFF
. | TRBV27 | CASSDPNEKLFF
. | TRBV7-3 | CASGLNTGSPQHF
. | TRBV7-9 | CASSLSGGYDNEQFF
. | TRBV10-3 | CAISDSGSYNEQFF
. | TRBV30 | CAWGTGNTIYF
. | TRBV6-1 | CASNKEQSIYGYTF
. | TRBV9 | CASSPQDGSDSYNSPLHF
TRBD1 | TRBV6-9 | CASSWNRGTYGYTF
. | TRBV30 | CAWRKTGTKDYGYTF
. | TRBV28 | CASSLPSSSETYF